This TCR beta chain stems from a study of tumor-infiltrating lymphocytes in primary liver carcinoma. Joint extraction of RNA and DNA used 20-30 mg of bulk tissue that was unsorted. Total RNA amounting to around 530 ng was the source from which TCR beta cDNA was made with a constant-region primer. Three nested multiplex PCR rounds of slightly modified ARM-PCR generated TCR beta libraries. The first two PCR rounds, around 10 cycles each, used TRBV1-TRBV30 forward primers and a C-beta reverse primer. MiXCR, run by TCRdb on the multiplex PCR reads, gives a single entry per CDR3 protein. The table includes tens of thousands of distinct CDR3 sequences, approximately 70% detected once. Points on this clonotype: An end of the junction does not agree with germline; a read error may underlie this.

CDR1 and CDR2 from the germline V gene are SGHAT and FQNNGV. This CDR3 is built from 18 residues. This chain links TRBV11-2 with TRBJ2-7; 11 bases align to TRBD2. Specimen: liver tumor tissue from sampling region 1. Subset described: tumor region T1, superior pole. The sequence came from a man aged 35-49 years with primary liver carcinoma and hepatitis B virus infection. The CDR3 DNA sequence: TGTGCCAGCACCTTAGGTAGCGGGAGGGCCCGTTTCGCCTACGAGCAGTACTTC. Translating it yields CASTLGSGRARFAYEQYF.